This T cell receptor beta chain stems from a study of blood T cell repertoires in COVID-19. For the study at large: The cDNA or gDNA used as material had been derived from T cells, B-cell-depleted T cells, or PBMCs.

Germline values: CDR1 SGDLS, CDR2 YYNGEE. Trimming took 1 base from V and 1 from J, leaving 8 bases between them. CDR3 length equals 14 residues. Repertoires were generated with immunoSEQ multiplex PCR, while TCRdb's copy carries only in-frame clones and drops some. The profile shows a few hundred thousand clones, approximately 90% of them singletons. The chain employs TRBV9 and TRBJ1-2; maybe TRBD1 (5 bases). The sequencing input was PBMCs or T cells enriched from blood (not recorded which). This clonotype originated in a young woman who had recovered from COVID-19. Written as DNA, the CDR3 is TGTGCCAGCAGCGTAAGGGGTGGTAACTATGGCTACACCTTC. Protein: CASSVRGGNYGYTF.